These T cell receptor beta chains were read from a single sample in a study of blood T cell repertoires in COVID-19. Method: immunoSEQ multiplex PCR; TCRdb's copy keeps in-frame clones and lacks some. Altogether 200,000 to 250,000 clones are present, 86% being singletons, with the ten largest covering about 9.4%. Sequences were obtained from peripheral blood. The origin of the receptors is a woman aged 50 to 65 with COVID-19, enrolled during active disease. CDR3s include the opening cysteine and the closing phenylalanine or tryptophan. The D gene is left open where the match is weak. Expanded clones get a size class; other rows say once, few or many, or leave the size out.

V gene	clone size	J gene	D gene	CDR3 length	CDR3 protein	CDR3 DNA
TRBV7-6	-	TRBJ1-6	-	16	CASSSSGIGLGSPLHF	TGTGCCAGCAGCTCTAGCGGTATCGGGCTTGGGTCACCCCTCCACTTT
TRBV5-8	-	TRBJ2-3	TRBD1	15	CASSLTGVRRGTQYF	TGTGCCAGCAGCCTGACAGGGGTCCGCAGGGGTACGCAGTATTTT
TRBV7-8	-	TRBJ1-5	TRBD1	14	CASSSPGQNQPQHF	TGTGCCAGCAGCTCGCCGGGACAGAATCAGCCCCAGCATTTT
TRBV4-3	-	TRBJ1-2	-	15	CASSQERKGVYGYTF	TGCGCCAGCAGCCAAGAACGGAAGGGAGTCTATGGCTACACCTTC
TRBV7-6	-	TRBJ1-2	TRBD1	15	CASTKIGGSSYGYTF	TGTGCCAGCACTAAAATAGGGGGCTCTAGCTATGGCTACACCTTC
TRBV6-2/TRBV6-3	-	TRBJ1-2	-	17	CASSRREEGTRSYGYTF	TGTGCCAGCAGTAGGAGGGAGGAGGGGACGAGATCCTATGGCTACACCTTC
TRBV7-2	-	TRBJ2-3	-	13	CASSQGLGDTQYF	TGTGCCAGCAGCCAGGGGCTGGGAGATACGCAGTATTTT
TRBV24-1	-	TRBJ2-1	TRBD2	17	CATSDPSLAGGIDEQFF	TGTGCCACCAGTGATCCTTCTTTAGCGGGGGGAATCGATGAGCAGTTCTTC
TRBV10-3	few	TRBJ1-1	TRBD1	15	CAIRIDREGFTEAFF	TGTGCCATCAGGATTGACAGGGAAGGTTTCACTGAAGCTTTCTTT
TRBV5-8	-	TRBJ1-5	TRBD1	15	CASSLADREYQPQHF	TGTGCCAGCAGCCTTGCGGACAGGGAGTATCAGCCCCAGCATTTT
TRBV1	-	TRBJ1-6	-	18	CTSSHRPLWGEDNSPLHF	TGCACCAGCAGCCACCGTCCCCTTTGGGGGGAGGATAATTCACCCCTCCACTTT
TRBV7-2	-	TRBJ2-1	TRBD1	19	CASSLDAGGYGGRGNEQFF	TGTGCCAGCAGCTTAGACGCAGGGGGTTATGGGGGCCGAGGCAATGAGCAGTTCTTC
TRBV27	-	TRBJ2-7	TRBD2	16	CASSLRAGGPAYEQYF	TGTGCCAGCAGTTTAAGGGCGGGGGGCCCCGCCTACGAGCAGTACTTC
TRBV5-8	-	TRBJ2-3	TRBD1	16	CASSLKAGGSTDTQYF	TGTGCCAGCAGCTTGAAAGCAGGGGGCTCTACAGATACGCAGTATTTT
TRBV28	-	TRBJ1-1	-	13	CASSLGGGTEAFF	TGTGCCAGCAGTTTGGGGGGAGGGACTGAAGCTTTCTTT
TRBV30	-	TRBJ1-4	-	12	CAWRQGSEKLFF	TGTGCCTGGCGGCAGGGGAGTGAAAAACTGTTTTTT
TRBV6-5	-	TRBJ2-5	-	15	CASVIRGGRGETQYF	TGTGCCAGTGTTATAAGGGGGGGCCGGGGAGAGACCCAGTACTTC
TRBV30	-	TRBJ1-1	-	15	CAWSKRQSSSPGAFF	TGTGCCTGGAGTAAAAGGCAGTCATCCTCCCCAGGGGCTTTCTTT
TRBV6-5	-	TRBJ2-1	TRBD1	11	CVAAEGQGEFF	TGTGTTGCAGCAGAAGGGCAGGGGGAGTTCTTC
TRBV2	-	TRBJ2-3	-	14	CASSEVRGTDTQYF	TGTGCCAGCAGTGAAGTTCGAGGGACAGATACGCAGTATTTT
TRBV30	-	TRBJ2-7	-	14	CAWSVLGKVREQYF	TGTGCCTGGAGTGTACTAGGGAAAGTCCGCGAGCAGTACTTC
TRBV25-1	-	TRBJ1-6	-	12	CASRGGYSPLHF	TGTGCCAGCAGGGGGGGGTATTCACCCCTCCACTTT
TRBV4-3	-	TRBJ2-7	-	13	CASSQVRGYEQYF	TGCGCCAGCAGCCAAGTTAGGGGTTACGAGCAGTACTTC
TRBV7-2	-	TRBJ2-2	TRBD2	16	CASKTSGGAHTGELFF	TGTGCCAGCAAAACTAGCGGGGGGGCCCACACCGGGGAGCTGTTTTTT
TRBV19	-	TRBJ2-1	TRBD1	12	CAARDRSNEQFF	TGTGCCGCCCGGGACAGGTCCAATGAGCAGTTCTTC
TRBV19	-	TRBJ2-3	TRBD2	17	CASRRSAGGITTDTQYF	TGTGCCAGTAGGAGATCGGCGGGGGGGATCACCACAGATACGCAGTATTTT
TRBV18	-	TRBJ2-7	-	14	CASSPLSQSYEQYF	TGTGCCAGCTCACCTTTGTCACAGTCCTACGAGCAGTACTTC
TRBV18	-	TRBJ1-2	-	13	CASSGRKVDGYTF	TGTGCCAGCTCGGGCCGAAAGGTGGATGGCTACACCTTC
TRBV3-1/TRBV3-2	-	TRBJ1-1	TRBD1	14	CASSQRDRNTEAFF	TGTGCCAGCAGCCAGAGGGACAGGAACACTGAAGCTTTCTTT
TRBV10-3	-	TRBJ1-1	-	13	CAISMTGNTEAFF	TGTGCCATCAGCATGACAGGGAACACTGAAGCTTTCTTT
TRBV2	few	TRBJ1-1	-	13	CASNPERGTEAFF	TGTGCCAGCAACCCCGAGAGAGGGACTGAAGCTTTCTTT
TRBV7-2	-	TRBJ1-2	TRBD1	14	CASSPRQGNYGYTF	TGTGCCAGCAGCCCCCGACAGGGTAACTATGGCTACACCTTC
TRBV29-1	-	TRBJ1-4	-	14	CSVGVAGNNEKLFF	TGCAGCGTTGGAGTCGCAGGCAACAATGAAAAACTGTTTTTT
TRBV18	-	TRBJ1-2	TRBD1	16	CASSPRTGLPLGGYTF	TGTGCCAGCTCACCAAGGACAGGGTTACCTCTCGGCGGCTACACCTTC
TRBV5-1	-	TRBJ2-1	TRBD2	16	CASSLAGGVSYNEQFF	TGCGCCAGCAGCTTGGCGGGGGGTGTCTCCTACAATGAGCAGTTCTTC
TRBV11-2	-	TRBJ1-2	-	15	CASSSGETEPYGYTF	TGTGCCAGCAGCTCCGGCGAGACAGAACCTTATGGCTACACCTTC
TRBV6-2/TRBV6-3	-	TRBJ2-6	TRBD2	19	CASSSWTSGALSGANVLTF	TGTGCCAGCAGTTCTTGGACTAGCGGGGCCCTCTCTGGGGCCAACGTCCTGACTTTC
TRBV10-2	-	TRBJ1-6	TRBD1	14	CASQGGVLNSPLHF	TGCGCCAGTCAGGGGGGAGTTTTAAATTCACCCCTCCACTTT
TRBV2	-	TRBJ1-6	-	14	CASSGAGPNSPLHF	TGTGCCAGCAGTGGTGCAGGGCCCAATTCACCCCTCCACTTT
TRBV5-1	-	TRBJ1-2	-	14	CASSSGGLSYGYTF	TGCGCCAGCAGCTCCGGCGGGTTAAGCTATGGCTACACCTTC
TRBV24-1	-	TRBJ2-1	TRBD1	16	CATSDDRGQGYNEQFF	TGTGCCACCAGTGACGACAGGGGGCAGGGGTACAATGAGCAGTTCTTC
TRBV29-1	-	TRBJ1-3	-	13	CSVEWAGANTIYF	TGCAGCGTTGAATGGGCAGGGGCGAACACCATATATTTT
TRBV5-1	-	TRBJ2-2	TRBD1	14	CASRDRTGIGELFF	TGCGCCAGCAGGGATCGGACAGGTATAGGGGAGCTGTTTTTT
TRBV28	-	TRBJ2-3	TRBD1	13	CASSYRGWDTQYF	TGTGCCAGCAGTTACAGGGGTTGGGATACGCAGTATTTT